The T cell receptor beta chain under discussion was sequenced for a study of blood T cell repertoires in COVID-19. Study in general: Acute and convalescent COVID-19 specimens originated in the United States, Italy and Spain. PBMCs, B-cell-depleted T cells, or T cells provided the cDNA or gDNA that made up the material.

The authors' processing: Cell counts per sample came from amplifying reference gene primers. Data came from immunoSEQ multiplex PCR; TCRdb stores just in-frame clones and leaves some out. V, J and clone size reflect that table, while D and trimming were determined from the DNA. The table has tens of thousands of clones, around 80% seen once. The trim removed 3 bases at V and 11 bases at J, leaving 5 bases unmatched. The length of the CDR3 is 12 residues. In germline, CDR1 is SGHDT, CDR2 YYEEEE. This clone came up once. The V and J genes are TRBV5-6 and TRBJ2-4, with 7 bases identical to TRBD1. The sequencing sample was made of peripheral blood. This TCR came from a human donor in a cohort sampled during active or convalescent COVID-19. The CDR3: CASSSPGTVQYF. The CDR3 region has the DNA TGTGCCAGCAGCTCCCCCGGGACAGTTCAGTACTTC. The entire variable domain, with the rest obtained from reference TRBV5-6 and TRBJ2-4, is as follows: DAGVTQSPTHLIKTRGQQVTLRCSPKSGHDTVSWYQQALGQGPQFIFQYYEEEERQRGNFPDRFSGHQFPNYSSELNVNALLLGDSALYLCASSSPGTVQYFGAGTRLSVL.